This passage covers 7 T cell receptor beta chains from one sample sequenced in a study of cytomegalovirus exposure and HLA in healthy donors. 60 Vbeta and 13 Jbeta primers were used in PCR. Profiling relied on immunoSEQ multiplex PCR, and the TCRdb table lists in-frame clones only, not all of them. The sample contains around 110,000 clones, over 75% of which appear only once. Sequencing input: PBMCs. Every receptor here comes from a man aged 25 to 40 in good health and CMV-seronegative.

The V gene is TRBV7-2, the J gene TRBJ2-2, with 11 bases that match TRBD1. From germline, CDR1 is SGHTA and CDR2 FQGNSA. The CDR3 is made up of 16 amino acids. V shed 5 bases and J 7 bases; nucleotides not matched to a gene: 9. The CDR3 nucleotides are TGTGCCAGCAGCCGCCGGGGGACAGGGGGAATCGGGGAGCTGTTTTTT. Amino acids: CASSRRGTGGIGELFF. Filled out from reference TRBV7-2 and TRBJ2-2, the complete variable domain reads GAGVSQSPSNKVTEKGKDVELRCDPISGHTALYWYRQSLGQGLEFLIYFQGNSAPDKSGLPSDRFSAERTGGSVSTLTIQRTQQEDSAVYLCASSRRGTGGIGELFFGEGSRLTVL.

CDR3 nucleotides: TGTGCCAGCAGTGAAAAGACCCGGGGGGGTTTTTCACCCCTCCACTTT. This encodes CASSEKTRGGFSPLHF. The rearrangement uses TRBV6-1 and TRBJ1-6; TRBD1 is a possible D gene (5 bases). CDR3 length equals 16 residues. Germline-derived CDR1 and CDR2 are MNHNS and SASEGT. The germline V and J ends were trimmed by 2 bases and 9 bases, with 17 bases remaining between them.

A remark on this clone: An end of the junction differs from the germline gene, which may be a read error. The gene calls are TRBV5-4 and TRBJ1-3; D gene unclear. This CDR3 is 11 amino acids long. The germline V gene has CDR1 SGHNT and CDR2 YYREEE (reference sequence). Written as DNA, the CDR3 is TGTGCCAGCAGCTCAACCGGGGTCTTCGGGTTT. It specifies CASSSTGVFGF.

The chain links TRBV6-4 to TRBJ1-3; D gene uncertain. This CDR3 is built from 10 residues. The V end was cut by 2 bases, the J end by 13 bases, with 6 bases between. Germline V lookup: CDR1 MRHNA, CDR2 SNTAGT. This CDR3 is CASSDRSIYF. The CDR3 bases are TGTGCCAGCAGTGACCGGTCTATATATTTT.

This chain joins TRBV7-2 and TRBJ1-2; D call uncertain. V lost 1 base and J lost 2, with 8 bases in between. Per the germline V gene, CDR1 is SGHTA and CDR2 is FQGNSA. The CDR3 has 14 amino acids. The CDR3 here is CASSLGPSNYGYTF. The CDR3 nucleotides read TGTGCCAGCAGCTTAGGGCCGTCGAACTATGGCTACACCTTC.

This clone was counted between two and nine times. This chain uses TRBV2 with TRBJ2-2; D is uncertain. V lost 6 bases and J lost 9, with 14 bases in between. The CDR3 has 13 amino acids. CDR1 and CDR2 (germline): SNHLY, FYNNEI. The CDR3 DNA sequence: TGTGCCAGCAGGACAAGTTCAACCCGGGAGCTGTTTTTT. The encoded protein is CASRTSSTRELFF.

The V call is TRBV6-5, the J call TRBJ2-3, with D perhaps TRBD2 (5 bases). This CDR3 is built from 14 residues. Trimming shortened V by 6 bases and J by 0 bases, and 10 bases separated the two germline ends. Germline loops: CDR1 MNHEY, CDR2 SVGAGI. CDR3 coding DNA: TGTGCCAGCAGCGCGGGTCCCAGCACAGATACGCAGTATTTT. It encodes CASSAGPSTDTQYF.